Sequencing of this T cell receptor beta chain was carried out in a study of human T cells and chemical hapten exposure. This clonotype was picked up many times. Its target is unknown. Study-level points and caveats: Controls formed significantly fewer large CDR3 similarity clusters than expanded TCRs did. In the PT1 data, expanded TCR counts showed a positive correlation with patch test score.

It was the library that attached unique molecular identifiers to individual cDNA molecules. MiXCR was run by TCRdb on the RACE reads, yielding one entry per CDR3 protein. This repertoire shows about 180,000 distinct CDR3 sequences, roughly 30% found once; its top ten account for 2.5% to 3.5%. The time point here: pre-sensitization, week 0. Stated treatment: therapeutic diphenylcyclopropenone sensitization with weekly scalp DPC. The junction had 5 bases not matched to a gene; V was cut back by 6 bases and J by 2 bases. The CDR3 extends over 16 amino acids. CDR1 and CDR2 (germline): MNHNY, SVGAGI (reference sequence).

The chain has TRBV6-6 and TRBJ1-6; 9 bases line up with TRBD1. The origin of this receptor is a woman in her thirties with alopecia areata. Some clones in this sample may be carry-over from other donors' samples. Specimen: whole blood, collected in connection with sensitization to the hapten diphenylcyclopropenone (DPC). This CDR3 is CASRRGQGTYNSPLHF. CDR3 in DNA: TGTGCCAGCAGGCGGGGACAGGGAACCTATAATTCACCCCTCCACTTT.